Each of the 25 T cell receptor beta chains below was sequenced from the same sample in a study of T cell changes during pregnancy in multiple sclerosis (dated by TCRdb to about 2019). The protocol used for the library was the immunoSEQ multiplex PCR assay. TCRdb retrieved this table from immuneACCESS and kept in-frame rearrangements only. Not all clones are present; in checked studies, unresolved V genes account for under half, and no reason is known for the remainder. The sample includes around 57,000 clones, with roughly 91% observed a single time. The ten largest clones represent 1% to 1.5% of the sample. Sequences were derived from peripheral blood, sampled after pregnancy. The origin of the receptors is a female donor in good health, enrolled as a control in a pregnancy study.

The chain links TRBV4-3 to TRBJ1-5; 7 bases are a match to TRBD1. V was clipped by 2 bases and J by 6 bases; unmatched bases: 10. The CDR3 covers 16 residues. CDR1 is LGHNA and CDR2 is YSLEER in the germline V gene. The DNA for the CDR3 is TGCGCCAGCAGCCAAAATACAGGGGCCGGGAGTCAGCCCCAGCATTTT. Protein: CASSQNTGAGSQPQHF.

The gene calls are TRBV14 and TRBJ2-7; D is unclear. V shed 0 bases and J shed 3 bases, with 3 bases lying between them. CDR1 is SGHDN, CDR2 FVKESK, per germline. The CDR3 covers 12 residues. The CDR3 here is CASSQDSYEQYF. CDR3 nucleotide sequence: TGTGCCAGCAGCCAAGACAGCTACGAGCAGTACTTC.

The V and J genes are TRBV2 and TRBJ2-1; possibly TRBD1 for D (6 bases). Germline V gene sequence: CDR1 SNHLY, CDR2 FYNNEI. The CDR3 runs 16 residues. The V end lost 6 bases, the J end lost 0 bases, and 15 bases lay between the germline ends. CDR3 region: CASRRNRDHSYNEQFF. CDR3 DNA sequence: TGTGCCAGCAGACGCAACAGGGACCACTCCTACAATGAGCAGTTCTTC.

The chain couples TRBV5-4 to TRBJ2-7; D may be TRBD1 (5 bases). The ends were cut back, 2 bases at V and 2 bases at J, with 14 bases in the middle. This CDR3 region has 15 residues. Germline CDR1 is SGHNT and CDR2 is YYREEE (reference sequence). CDR3 protein: CASSFGAGITYEQYF. CDR3 nucleotide sequence: TGTGCCAGCAGCTTTGGGGCAGGGATTACCTACGAGCAGTACTTC.

This clone was seen once. This chain uses TRBV9 with TRBJ2-3; TRBD2 is a possible D gene (5 bases). The V gene lost 3 bases and the J gene lost 0 bases, with 11 bases spanning the gap. The CDR3 runs to 15 residues. The germline gives CDR1 SGDLS, CDR2 YYNGEE. The CDR3 nucleotides are TGTGCCAGCAGCGAGCGGTCCTATAGCACAGATACGCAGTATTTT. This gives the protein CASSERSYSTDTQYF.

The chain carries TRBV30 and TRBJ2-1, with no clear D. The V end was cut by 5 bases, the J end by 14 bases, with 19 bases between. CDR1 and CDR2 from the germline V gene are GTSNPN and SVGIG (reference sequence). The CDR3 extends over 12 amino acids. As DNA, the CDR3 is TGTGCCTGGGAACTTGGTCCCACCATTAAGTTCTTC. It translates to CAWELGPTIKFF.

This chain connects TRBV5-1 to TRBJ1-2; D uncertain. Trimming took off 0 bases at V and 3 bases at J, with 9 bases between the two ends. Germline V gene data show CDR1 as SGHRS and CDR2 as YFSETQ. There are 14 residues in the CDR3. The DNA for the CDR3 is TGCGCCAGCAGCTTGGAGAGGGCTGACTATGGCTACACCTTC. Its protein is CASSLERADYGYTF.

The chain recombines TRBV5-1 with TRBJ2-2; 8 nucleotides match TRBD1. There are 16 residues in the CDR3. V trimming: 4 bases; J trimming: 1 base; junction bases outside the gene matches: 6. Germline-derived CDR1 and CDR2 are SGHRS and YFSETQ. The CDR3 bases are TGCGCCAGCAGCCCCTCAGGACAGGGGAACACCGGGGAGCTGTTTTTT. Translated: CASSPSGQGNTGELFF.

The V call is TRBV5-5, the J call TRBJ1-1; tentatively, D is TRBD1 (6 bases). Trimming took 0 bases from V and 11 from J, leaving 29 bases between them. This CDR3 region has 18 residues. Germline lookup yields CDR1 SGHKS and CDR2 YYEKEE (reference sequence). CDR3 nucleotides: TGTGCCAGCAGCTTGGATCCTGTGAACAGGGTTTCCCACCAACGGGCTTTCTTT. Translation: CASSLDPVNRVSHQRAFF.

The genes are TRBV18 and TRBJ2-7, with TRBD1 matching 8 bases. CDR1 and CDR2 (germline): KGHSH, LQKENI. After removal of 8 bases from V and 5 bases from J, the junction contained 8 bases not matched to a gene. CDR3 length equals 13 residues. CDR3 protein: CASHKDRGDEQYF. The CDR3 bases are TGTGCCAGCCACAAAGACAGGGGTGACGAGCAGTACTTC.

The chain recombines TRBV4-3 with TRBJ2-7; 7 bases align to TRBD1. The CDR3 runs 17 residues. Trimming at V came to 0 bases and at J to 4 bases, leaving 12 bases not matched to a gene. Per the germline V gene, CDR1 is LGHNA and CDR2 is YSLEER. CDR3 sequence: CASSQDHEGGLTYEQYF. The CDR3 DNA is TGCGCCAGCAGCCAAGATCATGAAGGGGGCCTTACTTACGAGCAGTACTTC.

This chain joins TRBV10-3 and TRBJ1-4; 7 bases map to TRBD1. The CDR3 has 15 residues. Looked up from germline, CDR1 is ENHRY and CDR2 is SYGVKD. The ends lost 5 bases at V and 4 bases at J; junction bases unmatched: 7. Written as DNA, the CDR3 is TGTGCCATCAGTTCACAGGGACAGATTAATGAAAAACTGTTTTTT. It encodes CAISSQGQINEKLFF.

J is TRBJ1-1 and V is TRBV27; maybe TRBD1 (6 bases). Germline V gene sequence: CDR1 MNHEY, CDR2 SMNVEV (reference sequence). V was cut by 5 bases and J by 11 bases, with 24 bases left in between. This CDR3 comprises 15 residues. CDR3 nucleotides: TGTGCCAGCAGTCTACTCCCTTTTGGGGGCAGTGAGGCTTTCTTT. This sequence encodes CASSLLPFGGSEAFF.

The V call is TRBV4-1, the J call TRBJ1-5, with TRBD1 as a possible D gene (5 bases). V dropped 1 base and J dropped 0 bases, with 10 bases sitting between them. Germline V gene lookup returns CDR1 MGHRA and CDR2 YSYEKL. The CDR3 has 16 residues. Here the CDR3 reads CASSQATGDSNQPQHF. The DNA for the CDR3 is TGCGCCAGCAGCCAAGCCACAGGTGATAGCAATCAGCCCCAGCATTTT.

This rearrangement joins TRBV29-1 to TRBJ2-1, with a weak D call TRBD1 (6 bases). V dropped 4 bases and J dropped 2 bases, with 9 bases sitting between them. Germline CDR1 is SQVTM and CDR2 is ANQGSEA. This CDR3 is 13 amino acids long. DNA of the CDR3: TGCAGCGTTGGAGGGGGACCCTACAATGAGCAGTTCTTC. Translating gives CSVGGGPYNEQFF.

The chain recombines TRBV19 with TRBJ1-2, with D unresolved. Per germline, CDR1 LNHDA and CDR2 SQIVND (reference sequence). The CDR3 is made up of 12 amino acids. The germline V and J ends were trimmed by 5 bases and 7 bases, with 11 bases remaining between them. CDR3 amino acids: CASSQWRAGYTF. The CDR3 bases are TGTGCCAGTAGTCAGTGGAGAGCTGGCTACACCTTC.

The chain is built from TRBV27 and TRBJ2-7, with D possibly being TRBD2 (5 bases). Trimming cost V 6 bases and J 3 bases, with 18 bases left between them. Germline-derived CDR1 and CDR2 are MNHEY and SMNVEV (reference sequence). The CDR3 spans 15 residues. CDR3 coding DNA: TGTGCCAGCAGACCGAAAGGACTGGCAAACTACGAGCAGTACTTC. Protein product: CASRPKGLANYEQYF.

The genes are TRBV6-6 and TRBJ1-2; D perhaps matches TRBD1 (6 bases). CDR3 size: 14 residues. Trimming pared 5 bases from V and 6 bases from J, leaving 16 bases between. The germline V gene encodes CDR1 MNHNY and CDR2 SVGAGI (reference sequence). CDR3 residues: CASSPRRQEDGYTF. CDR3 nucleotide sequence: TGTGCCAGCAGTCCTAGGCGACAGGAGGATGGCTACACCTTC.

The V and J genes are TRBV5-6 and TRBJ2-1; 8 bases line up with TRBD2. The CDR3 totals 16 residues. The junction had 8 bases not matched to a gene; V was cut back by 2 bases and J by 4 bases. Germline CDR1 and CDR2: SGHDT and YYEEEE. The chain's CDR3 is CASSFTGGGPYNEQFF. CDR3 bases: TGTGCCAGCAGCTTTACCGGGGGGGGTCCTTACAATGAGCAGTTCTTC.

The J gene is TRBJ2-5, the V gene TRBV9, with D possibly matching TRBD1 (6 bases). This CDR3 has 15 amino acids. Germline-derived CDR1 and CDR2 are SGDLS and YYNGEE. Trimming cost V 3 bases and J 5 bases, with 17 bases left between them. CDR3 region: CASSGNLQGRETQYF. As DNA, the CDR3 is TGTGCCAGCAGCGGGAACCTACAGGGTAGGGAGACCCAGTACTTC.

The chain carries TRBV2 and TRBJ1-2; D is ambiguous. Germline CDR1 is SNHLY and CDR2 is FYNNEI. V lost 2 bases, J lost 4 bases, and 11 bases lay in between. This CDR3 spans 14 amino acids. The CDR3 DNA follows: TGTGCCAGCAGTGAATTTGTGGTGAGCTATGGCTACACCTTC. Amino acids: CASSEFVVSYGYTF.

The genes are TRBV4-3 and TRBJ2-1; D perhaps matches TRBD1 (5 bases). In germline, CDR1 is LGHNA, CDR2 YSLEER. CDR3 length: 16 residues. V was pared by 1 base and J by 1 base, with 11 bases between. For the CDR3, the DNA is TGCGCCAGCAGCCAAGGGAGTACAGGATCCTACAATGAGCAGTTCTTC. Translated, it gives CASSQGSTGSYNEQFF.

The V and J genes are TRBV25-1 and TRBJ1-3; D gene unclear. The V gene lost 4 bases and the J gene lost 2 bases, with 9 bases spanning the gap. The CDR3 runs to 14 residues. CDR1 is MGHDK and CDR2 is SYGVNS in the germline V gene. The CDR3 nucleotides read TGTGCCAGCAGTGGTATTAATACTGGAAACACCATATATTTT. It codes for CASSGINTGNTIYF.

The chain has TRBV30 and TRBJ2-1, with 12 nucleotides matching TRBD2. This CDR3 region has 15 residues. V trimming: 1 base; J trimming: 6 bases; junction bases outside the gene matches: 4. In germline, CDR1 is GTSNPN, CDR2 SVGIG (reference sequence). The CDR3 DNA is TGTGCCTGGAGTGAGTGGACTAGCGGGGCCAATGAGCAGTTCTTC. Its protein is CAWSEWTSGANEQFF.

Only a few counts were recorded for this clone. The chain uses TRBV18 and TRBJ1-1; D gene unclear. Germline V gene sequence: CDR1 KGHSH, CDR2 LQKENI. The CDR3 totals 12 residues. Trimming stripped 4 bases from V and 1 base from J, with 4 bases between. CDR3 loop: CASSLRNTEAFF. The DNA for the CDR3 is TGTGCCAGCTCACTGAGGAACACTGAAGCTTTCTTT. Drawing the rest from reference TRBV18 and TRBJ1-1, the complete variable domain is NAGVMQNPRHLVRRRGQEARLRCSPMKGHSHVYWYRQLPEEGLKFMVYLQKENIIDESGMPKERFSAEFPKEGPSILRIQQVVRGDSAAYFCASSLRNTEAFFGQGTRLTVV.